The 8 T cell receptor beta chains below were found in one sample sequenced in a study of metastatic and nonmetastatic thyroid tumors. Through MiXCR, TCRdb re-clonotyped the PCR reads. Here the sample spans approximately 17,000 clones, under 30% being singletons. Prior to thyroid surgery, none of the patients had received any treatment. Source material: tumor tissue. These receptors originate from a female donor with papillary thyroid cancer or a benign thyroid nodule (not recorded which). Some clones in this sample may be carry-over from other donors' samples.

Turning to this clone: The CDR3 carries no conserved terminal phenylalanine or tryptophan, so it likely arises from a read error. The CDR3 nucleotides are TGTGCCAGCAAGGCGGGGGGGTACGGCACTGAAGCTTTCCTT. Residues: CASKAGGYGTEAFL. V and J are TRBV18 and TRBJ1-1; perhaps TRBD1 as D (5 bases). The V and J ends lost 8 bases and 4 bases respectively, with 17 bases between them. CDR3 length: 14 amino acids. The germline gives CDR1 KGHSH, CDR2 LQKENI.

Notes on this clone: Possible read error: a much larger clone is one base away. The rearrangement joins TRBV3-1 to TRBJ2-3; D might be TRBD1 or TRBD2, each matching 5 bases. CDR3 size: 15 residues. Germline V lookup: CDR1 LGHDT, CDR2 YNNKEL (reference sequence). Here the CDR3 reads CVSSQDSGFTDTQYF. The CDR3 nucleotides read TGTGTCAGCAGCCAAGACAGCGGTTTCACAGATACGCAGTATTTT.

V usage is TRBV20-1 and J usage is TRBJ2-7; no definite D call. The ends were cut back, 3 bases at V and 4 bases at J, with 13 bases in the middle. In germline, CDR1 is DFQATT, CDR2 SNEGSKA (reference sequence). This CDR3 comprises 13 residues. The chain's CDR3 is CSASHEVDYEQYF. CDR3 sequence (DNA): TGCAGTGCTAGTCATGAGGTCGATTACGAGCAGTACTTC.

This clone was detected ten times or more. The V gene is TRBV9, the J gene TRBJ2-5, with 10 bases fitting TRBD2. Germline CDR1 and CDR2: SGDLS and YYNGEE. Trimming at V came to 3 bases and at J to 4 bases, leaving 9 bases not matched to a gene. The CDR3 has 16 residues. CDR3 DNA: TGTGCCAGCAGCGCCGGGACTAGCGTTGGGGGAGAGACCCAGTACTTC. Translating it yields CASSAGTSVGGETQYF.

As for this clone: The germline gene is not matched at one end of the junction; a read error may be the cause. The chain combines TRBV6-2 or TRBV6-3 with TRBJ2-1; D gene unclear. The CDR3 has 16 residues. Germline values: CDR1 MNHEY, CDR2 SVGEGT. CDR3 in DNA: TGTGCCAGCAGTTACTCGGGCGTTGCCTCCCACAATGAGCAGTTCTTC. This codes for CASSYSGVASHNEQFF.

The CDR3 loop reads CASISCKAGVLYEQYF. The CDR3 DNA sequence: TGTGCCAGCATCTCATGTAAAGCGGGAGTGCTATACGAGCAGTACTTC. V gene TRBV11-1 combines with J gene TRBJ2-7; 8 bases line up with TRBD2. Germline CDR1 reads SGHAT; CDR2 reads FQDESV (reference sequence). After removal of 7 bases from V and 4 bases from J, the junction contained 15 bases not matched to a gene. This CDR3 region has 16 residues. Filled out from reference TRBV11-1 and TRBJ2-7, the complete variable domain reads EAEVAQSPRYKITEKSQAVAFWCDPISGHATLYWYRQILGQGPELLVQFQDESVVDDSQLPKDRFSAERLKGVDSTLKIQPAELGDSAMYLCASISCKAGVLYEQYFGPGTRLTVT.

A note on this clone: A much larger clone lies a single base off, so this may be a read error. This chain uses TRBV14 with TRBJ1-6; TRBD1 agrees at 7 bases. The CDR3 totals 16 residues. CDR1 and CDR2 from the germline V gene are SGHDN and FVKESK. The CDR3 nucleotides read TGTGCCAGCAGCCTTAACAGAGGGGGCATCAATTCATCCCTCCACTTT. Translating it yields CASSLNRGGINSSLHF.

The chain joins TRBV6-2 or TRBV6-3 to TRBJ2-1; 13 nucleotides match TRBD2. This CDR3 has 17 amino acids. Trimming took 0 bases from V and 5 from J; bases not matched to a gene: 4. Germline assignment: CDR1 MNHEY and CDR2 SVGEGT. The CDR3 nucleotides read TGTGCCAGCAGTTACTCACTAGCGGGGGGGCGGGACAATGAGCAGTTCTTC. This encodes CASSYSLAGGRDNEQFF.